The source of this T cell receptor beta chain is a study of spatial heterogeneity in lung cancer. The time point here: blood at routine non-recurrence follow-up after resection. Whole RNA, isolated from tumor, nontumor lung or frozen PBMC, was sequenced without prior sorting. This clonotype has a handful of counts. From the 5' RACE reads, TCRdb called clonotypes with MiXCR, one entry per CDR3 protein. The table includes about 120,000 distinct CDR3 sequences, more than 9% detected once. This CDR3 comprises 12 residues. Germline V gene sequence: CDR1 MDHEN, CDR2 SYDVKM. The germline V and J ends were trimmed by 7 bases and 9 bases, with 13 bases remaining between them.

The chain recombines TRBV28 with TRBJ2-1; D is uncertain. The receptor comes from a male donor with early-stage non-small cell lung cancer. The sequences come from PBMCs, collected at follow-up. The CDR3 sequence: CASTTLGSEQFF. In DNA form, the CDR3 reads TGTGCCAGCACCACCCTCGGGTCTGAGCAGTTCTTC.